Sequencing of this T cell receptor beta chain was carried out in a study of blood T cells in healthy people across ages. Looking at the study overall: There was about one barcoded beta molecule captured by template switching per two T cells. Study-wide findings and caveats: Long-lived donors had more naive CD4+ cells and higher diversity than aged donors. The fall in TCR beta diversity per million T cells was roughly linear with age.

The CDR3 loop spans 15 amino acids. After removal of 4 bases from V and 2 bases from J, the junction contained 7 bases not matched to a gene. Germline V gene sequence: CDR1 SGHDT, CDR2 YYEEEE. The authors ran a second PCR of about 6 to 11 cycles using a sample-barcoded 5' primer and a J-beta primer mix. Per sample, CDR3-containing paired-end reads numbered at least 2.5 million. MiXCR, applied by TCRdb to the 5' RACE reads, yields one record per CDR3 protein. This table holds about a million distinct CDR3 sequences, around 49% found once. This clonotype was detected once. Its antigen is not identified. Sample: blood. The chain has TRBV5-6 and TRBJ2-3, with 7 positions matching TRBD1. The sequence was collected from a man aged 25 to 40 in good health. Here the CDR3 reads CASSPGQRNTDTQYF. The DNA of the CDR3 is TGTGCCAGCAGCCCGGGACAGAGGAACACAGATACGCAGTATTTT. Supplemented by reference TRBV5-6 and TRBJ2-3, the full variable domain reads DAGVTQSPTHLIKTRGQQVTLRCSPKSGHDTVSWYQQALGQGPQFIFQYYEEEERQRGNFPDRFSGHQFPNYSSELNVNALLLGDSALYLCASSPGQRNTDTQYFGPGTRLTVL.